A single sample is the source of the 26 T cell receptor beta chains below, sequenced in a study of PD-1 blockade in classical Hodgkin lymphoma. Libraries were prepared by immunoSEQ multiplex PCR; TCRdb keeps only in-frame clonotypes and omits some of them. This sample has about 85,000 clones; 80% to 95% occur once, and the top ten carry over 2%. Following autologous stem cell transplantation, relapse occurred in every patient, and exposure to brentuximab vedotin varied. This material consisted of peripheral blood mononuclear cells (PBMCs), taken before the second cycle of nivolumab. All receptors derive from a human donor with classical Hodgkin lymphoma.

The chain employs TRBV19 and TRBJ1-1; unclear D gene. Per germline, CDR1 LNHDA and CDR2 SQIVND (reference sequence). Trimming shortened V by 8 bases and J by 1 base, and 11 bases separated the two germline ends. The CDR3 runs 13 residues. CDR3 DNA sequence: TGTGCCAGTCGGATAAGCTGGAACACTGAAGCTTTCTTT. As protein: CASRISWNTEAFF. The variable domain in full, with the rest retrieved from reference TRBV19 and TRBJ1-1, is DGGITQSPKYLFRKEGQNVTLSCEQNLNHDAMYWYRQDPGQGLRLIYYSQIVNDFQKGDIAEGYSVSREKKESFPLTVTSAQKNPTAFYLCASRISWNTEAFFGQGTRLTVV.

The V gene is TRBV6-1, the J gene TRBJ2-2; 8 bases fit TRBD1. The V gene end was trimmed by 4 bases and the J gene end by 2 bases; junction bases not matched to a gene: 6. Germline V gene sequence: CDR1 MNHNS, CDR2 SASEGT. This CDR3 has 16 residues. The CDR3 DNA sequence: TGTGCCAGCAGTGCACAGACAGGGGTAAACACCGGGGAGCTGTTTTTT. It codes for CASSAQTGVNTGELFF.

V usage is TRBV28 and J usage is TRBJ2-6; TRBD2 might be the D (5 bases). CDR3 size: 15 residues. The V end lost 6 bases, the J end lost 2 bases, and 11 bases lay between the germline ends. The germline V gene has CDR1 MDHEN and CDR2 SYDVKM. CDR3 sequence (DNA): TGTGCCAGCAGCCCGTTGCGGGCTGGGGCCAACGTCCTGACTTTC. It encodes CASSPLRAGANVLTF. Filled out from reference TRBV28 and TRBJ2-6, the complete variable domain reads DVKVTQSSRYLVKRTGEKVFLECVQDMDHENMFWYRQDPGLGLRLIYFSYDVKMKEKGDIPEGYSVSREKKERFSLILESASTNQTSMYLCASSPLRAGANVLTFGAGSRLTVL.

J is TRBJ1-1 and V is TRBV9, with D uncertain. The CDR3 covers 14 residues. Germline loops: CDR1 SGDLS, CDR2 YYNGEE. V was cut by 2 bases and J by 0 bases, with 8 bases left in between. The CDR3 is CASSVRPMNTEAFF. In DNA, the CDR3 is TGTGCCAGCAGCGTGAGGCCGATGAACACTGAAGCTTTCTTT.

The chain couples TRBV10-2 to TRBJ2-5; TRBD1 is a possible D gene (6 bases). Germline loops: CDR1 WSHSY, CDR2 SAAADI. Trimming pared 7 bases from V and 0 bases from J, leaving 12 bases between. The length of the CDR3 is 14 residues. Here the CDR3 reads CASTRQGYQETQYF. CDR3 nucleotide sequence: TGCGCCAGCACCCGGCAGGGGTACCAAGAGACCCAGTACTTC.

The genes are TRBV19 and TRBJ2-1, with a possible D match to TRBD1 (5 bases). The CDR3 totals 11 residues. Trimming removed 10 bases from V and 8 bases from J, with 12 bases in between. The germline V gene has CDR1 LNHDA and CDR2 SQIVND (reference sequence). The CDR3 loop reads CATQQVHEQFF. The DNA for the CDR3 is TGTGCCACCCAACAGGTCCATGAGCAGTTCTTC.

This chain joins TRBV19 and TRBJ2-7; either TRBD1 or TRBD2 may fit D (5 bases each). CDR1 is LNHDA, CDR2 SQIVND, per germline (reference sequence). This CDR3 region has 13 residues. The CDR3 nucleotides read TGTGCGTCGAGGGGCAGGGACTCCTACGAGCAGTACTTC. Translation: CASRGRDSYEQYF.

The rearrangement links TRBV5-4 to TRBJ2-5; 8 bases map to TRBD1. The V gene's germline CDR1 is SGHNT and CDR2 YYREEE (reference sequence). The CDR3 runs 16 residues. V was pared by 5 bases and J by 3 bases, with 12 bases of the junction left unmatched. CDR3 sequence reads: CASRPPGQEEKETQYF. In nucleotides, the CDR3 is TGTGCCAGCAGGCCTCCGGGACAGGAAGAAAAAGAGACCCAGTACTTC. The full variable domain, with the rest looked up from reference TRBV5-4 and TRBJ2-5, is ETGVTQSPTHLIKTRGQQVTLRCSSQSGHNTVSWYQQALGQGPQFIFQYYREEENGRGNFPPRFSGLQFPNYSSELNVNALELDDSALYLCASRPPGQEEKETQYFGPGTRLLVL.

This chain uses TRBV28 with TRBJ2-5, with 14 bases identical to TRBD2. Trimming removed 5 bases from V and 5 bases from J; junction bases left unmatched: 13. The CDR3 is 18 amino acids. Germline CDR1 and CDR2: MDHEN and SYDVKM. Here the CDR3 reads CASSQPGLAGVARETQYF. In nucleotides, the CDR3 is TGTGCCAGCAGTCAACCGGGACTAGCGGGAGTAGCCCGGGAGACCCAGTACTTC.

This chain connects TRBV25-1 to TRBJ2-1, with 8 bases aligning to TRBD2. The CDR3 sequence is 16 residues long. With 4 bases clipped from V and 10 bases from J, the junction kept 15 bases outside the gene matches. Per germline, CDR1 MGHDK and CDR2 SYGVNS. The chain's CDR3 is CASSAPGLEANGEQFF. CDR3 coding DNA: TGTGCCAGCAGTGCTCCGGGACTAGAGGCCAACGGGGAGCAGTTCTTC.

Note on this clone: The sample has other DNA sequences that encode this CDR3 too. This chain's CDR3 is CASSQAGTGLGGYTF. In DNA, the CDR3 is TGTGCCAGCAGCCAAGCCGGGACAGGCCTTGGTGGCTACACCTTC. The chain employs TRBV14 and TRBJ1-2, with TRBD1 matching over 8 bases. CDR3 size: 15 residues. Germline values: CDR1 SGHDN, CDR2 FVKESK. With V trimmed by 1 base and J by 7 bases, 8 bases remained unmatched.

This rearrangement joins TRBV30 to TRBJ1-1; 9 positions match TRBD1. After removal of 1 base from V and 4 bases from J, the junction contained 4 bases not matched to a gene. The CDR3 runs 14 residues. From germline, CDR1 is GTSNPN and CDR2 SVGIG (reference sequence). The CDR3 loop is CAWSEGQGRTEAFF. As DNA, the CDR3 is TGTGCCTGGAGTGAGGGACAGGGTCGCACTGAAGCTTTCTTT.

The CDR3 DNA reads TGTGCCAGCAGTCCCCTCTGGCGGGAGCACGAGACCCAGTACTTC. It codes for CASSPLWREHETQYF. The gene calls are TRBV6-6 and TRBJ2-5, with 7 nucleotides matching TRBD2. J lost 5 bases, V lost 5 bases, and 11 bases had no gene match. This CDR3 region has 15 residues. Germline V gene sequence: CDR1 MNHNY, CDR2 SVGAGI (reference sequence).

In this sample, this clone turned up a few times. CDR3 in DNA: TGTGCCAGCAGCTTCGACAACAATCAGCCCCAGCATTTT. It specifies CASSFDNNQPQHF. The V gene is TRBV28, the J gene TRBJ1-5, with D unresolved. This CDR3 spans 13 amino acids. Between the trimmed V and J ends, which lost 6 bases and 3 bases, there was a span of 9 bases. The germline V gene has CDR1 MDHEN and CDR2 SYDVKM.

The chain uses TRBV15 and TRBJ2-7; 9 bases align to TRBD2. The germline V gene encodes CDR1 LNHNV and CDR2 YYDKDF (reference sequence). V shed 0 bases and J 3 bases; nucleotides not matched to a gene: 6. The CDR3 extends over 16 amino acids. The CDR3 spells CATSRDLTSGVYEQYF. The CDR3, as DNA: TGTGCCACCAGCAGAGATCTGACTAGCGGCGTCTACGAGCAGTACTTC. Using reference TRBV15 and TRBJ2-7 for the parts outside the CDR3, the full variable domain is DAMVIQNPRYQVTQFGKPVTLSCSQTLNHNVMYWYQQKSSQAPKLLFHYYDKDFNNEADTPDNFQSRRPNTSFCFLDIRSPGLGDTAMYLCATSRDLTSGVYEQYFGPGTRLTVT.

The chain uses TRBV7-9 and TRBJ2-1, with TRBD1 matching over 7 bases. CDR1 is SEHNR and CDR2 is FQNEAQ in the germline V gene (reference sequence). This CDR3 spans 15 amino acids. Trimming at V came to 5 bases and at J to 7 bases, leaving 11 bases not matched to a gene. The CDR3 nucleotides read TGTGCCAGCAGCCAGACAGGGCCTACTGGGAATGAGCAGTTCTTC. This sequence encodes CASSQTGPTGNEQFF.

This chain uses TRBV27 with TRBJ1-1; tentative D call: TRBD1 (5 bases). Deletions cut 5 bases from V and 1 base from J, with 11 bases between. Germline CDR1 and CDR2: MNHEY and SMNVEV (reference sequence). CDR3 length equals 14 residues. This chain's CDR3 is CASSPGTTNTEAFF. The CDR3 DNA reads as TGTGCCAGCAGTCCGGGGACCACGAACACTGAAGCTTTCTTT.

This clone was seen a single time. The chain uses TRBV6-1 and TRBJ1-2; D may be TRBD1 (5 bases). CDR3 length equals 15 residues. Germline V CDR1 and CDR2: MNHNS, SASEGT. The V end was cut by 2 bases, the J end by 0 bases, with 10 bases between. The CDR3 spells CASSETGRANYGYTF. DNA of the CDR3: TGTGCCAGCAGTGAAACGGGGCGAGCTAACTATGGCTACACCTTC.

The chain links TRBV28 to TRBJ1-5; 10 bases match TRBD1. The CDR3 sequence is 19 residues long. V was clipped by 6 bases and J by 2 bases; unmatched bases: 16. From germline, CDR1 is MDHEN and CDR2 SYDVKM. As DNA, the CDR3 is TGTGCCAGCAGCCTTACAGGGACAGGGGTTTGGATTGGCAATCAGCCCCAGCATTTT. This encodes CASSLTGTGVWIGNQPQHF.

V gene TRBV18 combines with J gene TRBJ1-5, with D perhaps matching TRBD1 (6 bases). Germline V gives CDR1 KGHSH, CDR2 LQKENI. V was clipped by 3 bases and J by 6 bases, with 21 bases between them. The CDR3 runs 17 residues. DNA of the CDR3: TGTGCCAGCTCACCGGAAAACTCAGGGGAGTGGGGTCAGCCCCAGCATTTT. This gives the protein CASSPENSGEWGQPQHF.

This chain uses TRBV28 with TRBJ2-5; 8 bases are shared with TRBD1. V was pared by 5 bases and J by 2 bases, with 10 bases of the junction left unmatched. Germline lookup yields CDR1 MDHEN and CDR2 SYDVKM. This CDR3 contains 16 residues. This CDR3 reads CASSATGTGEQETQYF. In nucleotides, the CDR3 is TGTGCCAGCAGTGCCACGGGGACAGGCGAACAAGAGACCCAGTACTTC.

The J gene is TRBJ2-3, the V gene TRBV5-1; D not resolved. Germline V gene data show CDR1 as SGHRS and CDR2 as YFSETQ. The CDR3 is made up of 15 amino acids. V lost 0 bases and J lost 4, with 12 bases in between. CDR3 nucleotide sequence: TGCGCCAGCAGCTTGGCCCGGAGACCGGCAGATACGCAGTATTTT. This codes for CASSLARRPADTQYF.

The CDR3 protein is CASSYEGGANYGYTF. CDR3 DNA: TGCGCCAGCAGCTATGAGGGGGGAGCTAACTATGGCTACACCTTC. This sequence joins TRBV5-1 and TRBJ1-2; tentatively, D is TRBD1 (6 bases). CDR1 is SGHRS and CDR2 is YFSETQ in the germline V gene. Trimming pared 3 bases from V and 0 bases from J, leaving 12 bases between. The CDR3 totals 15 residues.

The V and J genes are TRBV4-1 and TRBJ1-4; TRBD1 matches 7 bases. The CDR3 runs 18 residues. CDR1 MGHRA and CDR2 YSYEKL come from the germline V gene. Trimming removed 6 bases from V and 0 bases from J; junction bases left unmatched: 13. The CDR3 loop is CASSIRGTESPTNEKLFF. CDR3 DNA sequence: TGCGCCAGCAGTATTAGAGGGACAGAATCCCCAACTAATGAAAAACTGTTTTTT.

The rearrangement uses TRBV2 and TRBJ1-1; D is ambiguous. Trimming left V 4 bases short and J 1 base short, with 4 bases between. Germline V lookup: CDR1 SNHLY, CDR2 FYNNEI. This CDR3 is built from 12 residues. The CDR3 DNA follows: TGTGCCAGCAGTGCAGGGAACACTGAAGCTTTCTTT. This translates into CASSAGNTEAFF.

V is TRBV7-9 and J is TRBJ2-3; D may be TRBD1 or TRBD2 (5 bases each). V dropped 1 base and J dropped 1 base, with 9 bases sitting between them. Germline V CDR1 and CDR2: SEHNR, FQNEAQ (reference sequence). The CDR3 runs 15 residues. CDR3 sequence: CASSLDRDRTDTQYF. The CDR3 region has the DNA TGTGCCAGCAGCTTAGATCGGGACCGCACAGATACGCAGTATTTT.